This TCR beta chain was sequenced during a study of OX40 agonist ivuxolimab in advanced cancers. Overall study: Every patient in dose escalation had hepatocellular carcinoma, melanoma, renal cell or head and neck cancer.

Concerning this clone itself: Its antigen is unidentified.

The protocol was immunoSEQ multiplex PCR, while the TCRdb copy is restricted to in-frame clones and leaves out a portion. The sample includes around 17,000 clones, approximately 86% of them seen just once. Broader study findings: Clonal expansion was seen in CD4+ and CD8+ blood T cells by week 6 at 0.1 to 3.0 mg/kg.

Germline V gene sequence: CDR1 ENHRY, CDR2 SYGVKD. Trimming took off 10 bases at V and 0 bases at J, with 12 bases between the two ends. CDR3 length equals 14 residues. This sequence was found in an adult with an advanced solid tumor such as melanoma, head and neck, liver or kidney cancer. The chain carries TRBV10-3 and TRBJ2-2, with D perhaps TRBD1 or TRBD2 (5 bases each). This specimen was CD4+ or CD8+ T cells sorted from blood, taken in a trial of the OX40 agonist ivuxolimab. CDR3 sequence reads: CATSRGTNTGELFF. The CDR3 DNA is TGTGCCACCTCACGGGGCACGAACACCGGGGAGCTGTTTTTT.